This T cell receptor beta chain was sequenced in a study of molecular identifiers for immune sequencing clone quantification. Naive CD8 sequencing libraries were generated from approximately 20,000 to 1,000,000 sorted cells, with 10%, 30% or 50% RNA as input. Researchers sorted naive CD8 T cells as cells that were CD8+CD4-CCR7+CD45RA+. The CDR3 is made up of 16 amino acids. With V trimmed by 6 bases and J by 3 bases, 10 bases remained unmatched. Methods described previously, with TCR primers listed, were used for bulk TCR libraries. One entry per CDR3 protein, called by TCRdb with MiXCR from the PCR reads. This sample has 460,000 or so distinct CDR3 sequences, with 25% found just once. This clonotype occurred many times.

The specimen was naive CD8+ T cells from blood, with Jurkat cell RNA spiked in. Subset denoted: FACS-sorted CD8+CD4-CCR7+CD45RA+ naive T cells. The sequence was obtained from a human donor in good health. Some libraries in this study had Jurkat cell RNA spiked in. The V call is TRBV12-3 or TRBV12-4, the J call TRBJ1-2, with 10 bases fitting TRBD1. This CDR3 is CASRGTSDRGDYGYTF. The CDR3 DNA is TGTGCCAGCAGGGGCACTTCGGACAGGGGGGACTATGGCTACACCTTC.